This TCR beta chain was profiled in a study of blood T cell repertoires in COVID-19. About the study: The analysed material was cDNA or gDNA that came from T cells, B-cell-depleted T cells, or PBMCs.

The CDR3 consists of 15 residues. The germline V gene has CDR1 SGHRS and CDR2 YFSETQ. J was trimmed by 10 bases and V by 4 bases; bases with no gene match: 12. In the original workflow: Amplifying reference gene primers gave estimates of nucleated cell counts. TCRdb's table, derived via immunoSEQ multiplex PCR, lists solely in-frame clones and lacks some. D and trimming were read from the DNA, whereas the V and J calls and clone size are those reported in that table. In the table there are more than 110,000 clones, more than 70% of which are singletons. The chain links TRBV5-1 to TRBJ2-1; 9 bases align to TRBD1. The sample was peripheral blood. The receptor was isolated from a man over 45 with active or convalescent COVID-19. The CDR3 DNA follows: TGCGCCAGCAGCCTACGTCCCGGGACAGGGTTCGAGCAGTTCTTC. Its translation is CASSLRPGTGFEQFF.